This TCR beta chain was profiled in a study of blood T cell repertoires in COVID-19. Background on the study: Collection of acute and convalescent COVID-19 samples took place in the United States, Italy and Spain.

Trimming took 4 bases from V and 7 from J; bases not matched to a gene: 5. The germline gives CDR1 GTSNPN, CDR2 SVGIG (reference sequence). The CDR3 is made up of 14 amino acids. Under the authors' procedure: Amplification of reference gene primers was used by the study to estimate nucleated cell counts. Only in-frame clones appear in the TCRdb table, and some are missing; sequencing was by immunoSEQ multiplex PCR. The DNA gave D and trimming, while V, J and clone size come from that table. The sample carries approximately 470,000 clones, about 90% recorded once. In terms of age and location, participants ranged from roughly 18 to 100 years and lived in under 30 US areas. Recovery meant two consecutive negative NP/OP PCR tests, professional clearance, or resolved symptoms.

The receptor was isolated from a woman between 18 and 29 years old who had recovered from COVID-19. Sequencing input: PBMCs or T cells enriched from blood (not recorded which). The chain combines TRBV30 with TRBJ1-6; TRBD1 matches at 9 bases. This CDR3 reads CAWTIGTGNSPLHF. The CDR3 coding sequence is TGTGCCTGGACGATCGGGACAGGGAATTCACCCCTCCACTTT.